This T cell receptor (beta chain) is drawn from a study of blood T cell repertoires in COVID-19. The germline gives CDR1 PRHDT, CDR2 FYEKMQ (reference sequence). This CDR3 comprises 15 residues. The trim removed 5 bases at V and 4 bases at J, leaving 6 bases unmatched. Method: immunoSEQ multiplex PCR; TCRdb's copy keeps in-frame clones and lacks some. The sample records some 150,000 clones, roughly 89% being singletons. The chain uses TRBV13 and TRBJ2-1; 9 bases fit TRBD1. The sequencing input was peripheral blood. The TCR was taken from a human donor in a cohort sampled during active COVID-19. The CDR3 sequence is CASSLPGQGYNEQFF. The DNA of the CDR3 is TGTGCCAGCAGCCTGCCGGGACAGGGATACAATGAGCAGTTCTTC.